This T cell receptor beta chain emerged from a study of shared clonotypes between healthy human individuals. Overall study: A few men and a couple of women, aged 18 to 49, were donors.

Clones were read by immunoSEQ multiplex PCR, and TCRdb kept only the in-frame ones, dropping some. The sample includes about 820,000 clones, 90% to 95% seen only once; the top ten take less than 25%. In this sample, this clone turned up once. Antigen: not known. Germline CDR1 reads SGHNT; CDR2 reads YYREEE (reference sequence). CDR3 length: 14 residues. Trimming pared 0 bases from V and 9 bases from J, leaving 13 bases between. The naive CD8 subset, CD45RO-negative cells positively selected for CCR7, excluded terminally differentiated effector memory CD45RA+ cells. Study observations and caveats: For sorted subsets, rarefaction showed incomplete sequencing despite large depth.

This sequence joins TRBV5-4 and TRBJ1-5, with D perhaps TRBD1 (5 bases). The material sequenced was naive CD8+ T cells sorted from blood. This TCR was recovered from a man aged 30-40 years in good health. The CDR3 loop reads CASSLADSPSPQHF. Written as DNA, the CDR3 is TGTGCCAGCAGCTTGGCCGACAGCCCCTCGCCCCAGCATTTT.